The 14 T cell receptor beta chains given below trace back to one sample, sequenced in a study of blood T cell repertoires in COVID-19. This table comes from immunoSEQ multiplex PCR, and its TCRdb copy is limited to in-frame clones, with some not included. The sample lists roughly 140,000 clones, around 87% occurring once. Input material: peripheral blood. The origin of the receptors is a woman aged 55-70 years with active COVID-19.

This chain uses TRBV7-2 with TRBJ1-1; 8 nucleotides line up with TRBD1. Germline V lookup: CDR1 SGHTA, CDR2 FQGNSA. This CDR3 is 16 amino acids long. The V and J ends lost 1 base and 3 bases, in that order; junction bases with no gene match: 7. CDR3 sequence reads: CASSLVPRGRDTEAFF. The CDR3 bases are TGTGCCAGCAGCTTAGTCCCCAGGGGGCGGGACACTGAAGCTTTCTTT.

This chain's CDR3 is CASSPRGDEQFF. The DNA of the CDR3 is TGTGCCAGCTCTCCCAGGGGGGATGAGCAGTTCTTC. The chain couples TRBV18 to TRBJ2-1, with TRBD1 as a possible D gene (7 bases). CDR3 length: 12 residues. The germline V and J ends were trimmed by 6 bases and 8 bases, with 11 bases remaining between them. Per germline, CDR1 KGHSH and CDR2 LQKENI. The full variable domain, its missing parts supplied by reference TRBV18 and TRBJ2-1, is NAGVMQNPRHLVRRRGQEARLRCSPMKGHSHVYWYRQLPEEGLKFMVYLQKENIIDESGMPKERFSAEFPKEGPSILRIQQVVRGDSAAYFCASSPRGDEQFFGPGTRLTVL.

V is TRBV19 and J is TRBJ2-7, with 7 bases identical to TRBD1. With V trimmed by 7 bases and J by 4 bases, 7 bases remained unmatched. CDR1 and CDR2 (germline): LNHDA, SQIVND (reference sequence). The CDR3 consists of 13 residues. The CDR3 spells CASKGPGQYEQYF. The CDR3 DNA reads TGTGCCAGTAAGGGGCCGGGACAGTACGAGCAGTACTTC.

The chain carries TRBV5-6 and TRBJ2-5, with 10 positions matching TRBD1. Trimming at V came to 0 bases and at J to 2 bases, leaving 1 base not matched to a gene. This CDR3 spans 15 amino acids. CDR1 is SGHDT and CDR2 is YYEEEE in the germline V gene. The CDR3: CASSLGQGAQETQYF. The CDR3 region has the DNA TGTGCCAGCAGCTTGGGACAGGGGGCGCAAGAGACCCAGTACTTC.

V and J are TRBV28 and TRBJ1-2, with a weak D call TRBD1 (5 bases). V lost 4 bases to trimming and J lost 4 bases, with 13 bases between them. CDR1 is MDHEN and CDR2 is SYDVKM in the germline V gene. This CDR3 is built from 14 residues. The CDR3 DNA sequence: TGTGCCAGCAGTTCAACCCAGGGCTCCTATGGCTACACCTTC. This translates into CASSSTQGSYGYTF.

The rearrangement links TRBV13 to TRBJ2-7, with D perhaps TRBD2 (6 bases). The V gene's germline CDR1 is PRHDT and CDR2 FYEKMQ (reference sequence). Between the trimmed V and J ends, which lost 4 bases and 7 bases, there was a span of 11 bases. The CDR3 has 12 amino acids. In DNA, the CDR3 is TGTGCCAGCAGCTACGACCGGGGGGAGCAGTACTTC. Translation gives CASSYDRGEQYF.

The table lists this clone with a count of one. The genes are TRBV28 and TRBJ2-2; D may be TRBD2 (6 bases). Between the trimmed V and J ends, which lost 5 bases and 4 bases, there was a span of 17 bases. The CDR3 is 16 amino acids. Germline lookup yields CDR1 MDHEN and CDR2 SYDVKM. Written as DNA, the CDR3 is TGTGCCAGCAGTCTCCTTCCGGGGAGGCGCACCGGGGAGCTGTTTTTT. This encodes CASSLLPGRRTGELFF.

J is TRBJ2-7 and V is TRBV6-6, with D possibly being TRBD1 (5 bases). The length of the CDR3 is 15 residues. Germline V gene data show CDR1 as MNHNY and CDR2 as SVGAGI (reference sequence). V dropped 2 bases and J dropped 2 bases, with 13 bases sitting between them. The CDR3 nucleotides are TGTGCCAGCAGTTACAGTGCCCAGGGCGCCTACGAGCAGTACTTC. Translating it yields CASSYSAQGAYEQYF.

The rearrangement joins TRBV13 to TRBJ1-1; TRBD1 matches 10 bases. The CDR3 contains 15 residues. V lost 5 bases, J lost 4 bases, and 7 bases stayed unmatched. Germline V lookup: CDR1 PRHDT, CDR2 FYEKMQ (reference sequence). CDR3 nucleotides: TGTGCCAGCAGCCCCCGACAGGGGGCGGTCACTGAAGCTTTCTTT. This sequence encodes CASSPRQGAVTEAFF.

V gene TRBV7-9 combines with J gene TRBJ2-3; weak D call: TRBD2 (5 bases). Trimming removed 1 base from V and 6 bases from J, with 17 bases in between. Germline values: CDR1 SEHNR, CDR2 FQNEAQ (reference sequence). The CDR3 extends over 16 amino acids. CDR3 region: CASSLGLTSWLDTQYF. CDR3 DNA: TGTGCCAGCAGCTTAGGCTTAACTAGTTGGTTGGATACGCAGTATTTT.

V and J are TRBV6-5 and TRBJ2-1, with no clear D. The CDR3 spans 13 residues. Deletions cut 7 bases from V and 7 bases from J, with 14 bases between. Germline V CDR1 and CDR2: MNHEY, SVGAGI. The CDR3 nucleotides read TGTGCCAGCACCGAAGTGACAAGGAATGAGCAGTTCTTC. As protein: CASTEVTRNEQFF.

This chain uses TRBV11-2 with TRBJ2-3; 8 positions agree with TRBD2. Trimming removed 1 base from V and 5 bases from J; junction bases left unmatched: 5. Germline V gene lookup returns CDR1 SGHAT and CDR2 FQNNGV. The CDR3 covers 15 residues. CDR3 loop: CASSLGGRSGDTQYF. In DNA, the CDR3 is TGTGCCAGCAGCTTAGGCGGGAGGAGCGGAGATACGCAGTATTTT.

The rearrangement links TRBV19 to TRBJ1-2; no reliable D call. Trimming took off 4 bases at V and 7 bases at J, with 25 bases between the two ends. The CDR3 has 17 residues. CDR1 is LNHDA, CDR2 SQIVND, per germline (reference sequence). CDR3 nucleotide sequence: TGTGCCAGTAGTAAGACCTTGACAATAGGTTTTTCAGGTGGCTACACCTTC. Translation: CASSKTLTIGFSGGYTF.

The chain's CDR3 is CASSQEAGRGYGYTF. CDR3 sequence (DNA): TGCGCCAGCAGCCAAGAAGCAGGGAGGGGGTATGGCTACACCTTC. The chain combines TRBV4-3 with TRBJ1-2; the D gene is possibly TRBD1 (6 bases). The CDR3 has 15 amino acids. Germline V gene data show CDR1 as LGHNA and CDR2 as YSLEER. The V end was cut by 0 bases, the J end by 5 bases, with 13 bases between.